This T cell receptor (beta chain) comes out of a study of CDR3 diversity in severe acne. Each CDR3 protein gets one entry after TCRdb re-called the PCR reads with MiXCR. In the table there are 79,000 or so distinct CDR3 sequences, roughly 49% of which are singletons. J gave up 2 bases and V 5 bases, and 7 bases lay outside the gene matches. The CDR3 length is 15 residues. Germline CDR1 reads SGHVS; CDR2 reads FNYEAQ. This clonotype was seen many times. The chain carries TRBV7-6 and TRBJ2-7, with 9 bases aligning to TRBD2. The receptor comes from a male donor with severe acne vulgaris. The sequenced sample consisted of blood. CDR3 residues: CASSQGGLATYEQYF. CDR3 nucleotides: TGTGCCAGCAGCCAGGGGGGACTAGCCACCTACGAGCAGTACTTC.